The 26 T cell receptor beta chains below come from one sample, sequenced in a study of blood T cell repertoires in COVID-19. TCRdb's table, derived via immunoSEQ multiplex PCR, lists solely in-frame clones and lacks some. The table shows 200,000 to 250,000 clones, with more than 75% occurring only once. The specimen sequenced was PBMCs or T cells enriched from blood (not recorded which). The receptor set was obtained from a woman aged 50 to 65 who had recovered from COVID-19.

The sample holds a few counts of this clone. The V and J genes are TRBV7-2 and TRBJ1-2, with 7 positions matching TRBD1. Unmatched junction bases numbered 15, after V lost 5 bases and J lost 3 bases. The CDR3 has 17 residues. Germline assignment: CDR1 SGHTA and CDR2 FQGNSA. CDR3 sequence: CASSHGGGRTGYYGYTF. The CDR3 DNA reads as TGTGCCAGCAGCCACGGGGGAGGCCGGACAGGTTACTATGGCTACACCTTC.

V is TRBV30 and J is TRBJ1-5; D uncertain. Per the germline V gene, CDR1 is GTSNPN and CDR2 is SVGIG (reference sequence). With 2 bases removed from V and 2 bases from J, the gap between germline ends came to 7 bases. This CDR3 is 13 amino acids long. CDR3 in DNA: TGTGCCTGGAGTTCGTCAGGCAATCAGCCCCAGCATTTT. It specifies CAWSSSGNQPQHF. Variable domain in full (rest from reference TRBV30 and TRBJ1-5): SQTIHQWPATLVQPVGSPLSLECTVEGTSNPNLYWYRQAAGRGLQLLFYSVGIGQISSEVPQNLSASRPQDRQFILSSKKLLLSDSGFYLCAWSSSGNQPQHFGDGTRLSIL.

The genes are TRBV9 and TRBJ2-3; D call uncertain. This CDR3 has 16 residues. Trimming stripped 0 bases from V and 0 bases from J, with 11 bases between. CDR1 and CDR2 (germline): SGDLS, YYNGEE. CDR3 nucleotides: TGTGCCAGCAGCGTAGGCAGGATTGTCAGCACAGATACGCAGTATTTT. The encoded protein is CASSVGRIVSTDTQYF.

This clone appeared once. The chain couples TRBV6-5 to TRBJ2-7, with D perhaps matching TRBD1 (7 bases). The V and J ends lost 9 bases and 4 bases respectively, with 16 bases between them. CDR3 length: 13 residues. CDR1 and CDR2 (germline): MNHEY, SVGAGI. DNA of the CDR3: TGTGCCAGTAGGCAGGGGGGCTCGTACGAGCAGTACTTC. Translated, it gives CASRQGGSYEQYF.

The DNA for the CDR3 is TGTGCCAGCAAAATACAGGGGCTCACTGGAAACACCATATATTTT. This gives the protein CASKIQGLTGNTIYF. The chain employs TRBV2 and TRBJ1-3; 7 bases line up with TRBD1. This CDR3 is 15 amino acids long. Germline lookup yields CDR1 SNHLY and CDR2 FYNNEI. J was trimmed by 2 bases and V by 7 bases; bases with no gene match: 8.

The J gene is TRBJ2-7, the V gene TRBV12-3 or TRBV12-4; the D gene is possibly TRBD1 (6 bases). V was trimmed by 4 bases and J by 4 bases, leaving 8 bases between them. The CDR3 extends over 12 amino acids. The CDR3 sequence: CASSSDRYEQYF. The CDR3 DNA is TGTGCCAGCAGTTCGGACAGATACGAGCAGTACTTC.

This sequence joins TRBV16 and TRBJ1-2, with a tentative D call TRBD1 (5 bases). In germline, CDR1 is KGHSY, CDR2 FQNENV. This CDR3 has 13 residues. V was trimmed by 4 bases and J by 7 bases, leaving 13 bases between them. In DNA, the CDR3 is TGTGCCAGCAGCCCCCAGGGTTCGAGTGGCTACACCTTC. The encoded protein is CASSPQGSSGYTF.

CDR3 sequence: CASSLERGEAGELFF. CDR3 DNA sequence: TGCGCCAGCAGCTTGGAAAGGGGTGAGGCCGGGGAGCTGTTTTTT. The V gene is TRBV5-1, the J gene TRBJ2-2; D perhaps matches TRBD1 (5 bases). The CDR3 spans 15 residues. Germline V CDR1 and CDR2: SGHRS, YFSETQ. Trimming removed 0 bases from V and 6 bases from J, with 12 bases in between.

This clone was picked up a small number of times. J is TRBJ1-4 and V is TRBV9; D might be TRBD1 (5 bases). Trimming stripped 4 bases from V and 6 bases from J, with 13 bases between. The CDR3 contains 14 residues. Germline CDR1 and CDR2: SGDLS and YYNGEE. The CDR3 bases are TGTGCCAGCAGCACCAGGGCGGAAGATGAAAAACTGTTTTTT. Protein sequence: CASSTRAEDEKLFF.

The chain combines TRBV7-9 with TRBJ2-1; perhaps TRBD2 as D (6 bases). In germline, CDR1 is SEHNR, CDR2 FQNEAQ (reference sequence). This CDR3 region has 12 residues. Trimming stripped 5 bases from V and 9 bases from J, with 11 bases between. The CDR3 is CASSPGEAEQFF. For the CDR3, the DNA is TGTGCCAGCAGCCCCGGGGAGGCTGAGCAGTTCTTC.

The chain recombines TRBV3-1 (or the pseudogene TRBV3-2) with TRBJ1-4; 9 nucleotides match TRBD1. This CDR3 is 15 amino acids long. Per the germline V gene, CDR1 is LGHDT and CDR2 is YNNKEL (reference sequence). Trimming at V came to 4 bases and at J to 6 bases, leaving 6 bases not matched to a gene. The CDR3: CASSPGTGFYEKLFF. For the CDR3, the DNA is TGTGCCAGCAGCCCGGGGACAGGGTTTTATGAAAAACTGTTTTTT.

The DNA for the CDR3 is TGTGCCAGCAGCTTAGTCTGGAACACTGAAGCTTTCTTT. The encoded protein is CASSLVWNTEAFF. The chain combines TRBV7-2 with TRBJ1-1; D is uncertain. Germline CDR1 SGHTA, CDR2 FQGNSA. The V and J ends lost 1 base and 1 base respectively, with 4 bases between them. The length of the CDR3 is 13 residues.

This clone occurred once. The rearrangement uses TRBV9 and TRBJ2-3, with a tentative D call TRBD2 (6 bases). The germline V gene encodes CDR1 SGDLS and CDR2 YYNGEE. V lost 0 bases and J 2 bases, leaving 10 bases between the germline ends. The CDR3 covers 15 residues. This chain's CDR3 is CASSVAAGNTDTQYF. The CDR3 DNA sequence: TGTGCCAGCAGCGTAGCCGCGGGAAACACAGATACGCAGTATTTT.

The chain employs TRBV15 and TRBJ1-5, with D maybe TRBD1 (5 bases). V lost 0 bases, J lost 2 bases, and 14 bases lay in between. Germline CDR1 reads LNHNV; CDR2 reads YYDKDF (reference sequence). The CDR3 consists of 17 residues. CDR3 sequence: CATSRDRWGLGNQPQHF. In DNA form, the CDR3 reads TGTGCCACCAGCAGAGATCGATGGGGACTGGGCAATCAGCCCCAGCATTTT.

The CDR3 sequence: CAISPQGASYNEQFF. The CDR3 region has the DNA TGTGCCATCAGTCCACAGGGTGCCTCCTACAATGAGCAGTTCTTC. The J gene is TRBJ2-1, the V gene TRBV10-3; tentative D call: TRBD1 (6 bases). The V gene's germline CDR1 is ENHRY and CDR2 SYGVKD. The CDR3 contains 15 residues. V shed 5 bases and J shed 0 bases, with 11 bases lying between them.

The sample holds a few counts of this clone. The V gene is TRBV7-2, the J gene TRBJ1-1, with TRBD1 matching over 7 bases. The CDR3 consists of 15 residues. The germline CDR1 and CDR2 sequences are SGHTA and FQGNSA. The V gene end was trimmed by 8 bases and the J gene end by 0 bases; junction bases not matched to a gene: 9. This CDR3 reads CASVKGGSMNTEAFF. The CDR3 region has the DNA TGTGCCAGCGTTAAAGGGGGCAGTATGAACACTGAAGCTTTCTTT.

The chain combines TRBV19 with TRBJ2-7, with TRBD2 identical over 9 bases. CDR1 LNHDA and CDR2 SQIVND come from the germline V gene (reference sequence). V shed 3 bases and J 5 bases; nucleotides not matched to a gene: 8. The CDR3 contains 15 residues. The CDR3 DNA reads as TGTGCCAGTAGTATTTGGGGTAGCGGGAGCAACGAGCAGTACTTC. It yields the protein CASSIWGSGSNEQYF.

The chain joins TRBV7-9 to TRBJ1-2; no clear D. The V and J ends lost 5 bases and 2 bases respectively, with 9 bases between them. Germline CDR1 SEHNR, CDR2 FQNEAQ (reference sequence). CDR3 size: 13 residues. The CDR3 DNA is TGTGCCAGCAGCGAAACCACAAACTATGGCTACACCTTC. Protein product: CASSETTNYGYTF. The full variable domain, with the rest looked up from reference TRBV7-9 and TRBJ1-2, is DTGVSQNPRHKITKRGQNVTFRCDPISEHNRLYWYRQTLGQGPEFLTYFQNEAQLEKSRLLSDRFSAERPKGSFSTLEIQRTEQGDSAMYLCASSETTNYGYTFGSGTRLTVV.

In the case of this clone: Other DNA variants within this sample encode the same CDR3. The chain has TRBV28 and TRBJ1-1, with TRBD1 as a possible D gene (6 bases). Germline values: CDR1 MDHEN, CDR2 SYDVKM. This CDR3 has 14 residues. The germline V and J ends were trimmed by 5 bases and 4 bases, with 14 bases remaining between them. The CDR3 sequence: CASSPTGFGTEAFF. In nucleotides, the CDR3 is TGTGCCAGCAGTCCGACAGGATTCGGCACTGAAGCTTTCTTT. The entire variable domain, with the rest obtained from reference TRBV28 and TRBJ1-1, is as follows: DVKVTQSSRYLVKRTGEKVFLECVQDMDHENMFWYRQDPGLGLRLIYFSYDVKMKEKGDIPEGYSVSREKKERFSLILESASTNQTSMYLCASSPTGFGTEAFFGQGTRLTVV.

The chain carries TRBV4-2 and TRBJ1-2, with D uncertain. This CDR3 spans 16 amino acids. Germline values: CDR1 LGHNA, CDR2 YNFKEQ. V lost 0 bases and J lost 2, with 13 bases in between. The CDR3 loop reads CASSQDSRVANYGYTF. The CDR3 DNA is TGTGCCAGCAGCCAAGATTCGCGGGTGGCGAACTATGGCTACACCTTC.

The chain has TRBV7-9 and TRBJ1-4; no firm D call. The CDR3 is 15 residues long. Trimming cost V 0 bases and J 8 bases, with 13 bases left between them. Germline lookup yields CDR1 SEHNR and CDR2 FQNEAQ (reference sequence). DNA for the CDR3: TGTGCCAGCAGCTTAGCGCGGTGGAGTGGGGAAAAACTGTTTTTT. It specifies CASSLARWSGEKLFF.

This clone was seen a single time. This chain links TRBV28 with TRBJ1-6; tentatively, D is TRBD1 (5 bases). The germline V gene encodes CDR1 MDHEN and CDR2 SYDVKM. The CDR3 spans 13 residues. V lost 10 bases and J lost 4, with 11 bases in between. The CDR3 DNA reads TGTGCCACGGGGACTCGGTATAATTCACCCCTCCACTTT. This gives the protein CATGTRYNSPLHF.

The chain has TRBV30 and TRBJ1-5; D is ambiguous. Looked up from germline, CDR1 is GTSNPN and CDR2 is SVGIG (reference sequence). V dropped 2 bases and J dropped 4 bases, with 9 bases sitting between them. The CDR3 runs to 13 residues. CDR3 coding DNA: TGTGCCTGGAGTCGGTCAGGTAATCAGCCCCAGCATTTT. Translated, it gives CAWSRSGNQPQHF. Filled out from reference TRBV30 and TRBJ1-5, the complete variable domain reads SQTIHQWPATLVQPVGSPLSLECTVEGTSNPNLYWYRQAAGRGLQLLFYSVGIGQISSEVPQNLSASRPQDRQFILSSKKLLLSDSGFYLCAWSRSGNQPQHFGDGTRLSIL.

V gene TRBV5-6 combines with J gene TRBJ1-1; D ambiguous. CDR1 and CDR2 (germline): SGHDT, YYEEEE. V lost 7 bases, J lost 1 base, and 17 bases lay in between. The CDR3 length is 15 residues. The CDR3: CASQDSYSPNTEAFF. In DNA form, the CDR3 reads TGTGCCAGCCAAGATTCATACAGCCCGAACACTGAAGCTTTCTTT. Full variable domain (missing parts from reference TRBV5-6 and TRBJ1-1): DAGVTQSPTHLIKTRGQQVTLRCSPKSGHDTVSWYQQALGQGPQFIFQYYEEEERQRGNFPDRFSGHQFPNYSSELNVNALLLGDSALYLCASQDSYSPNTEAFFGQGTRLTVV.

The chain employs TRBV28 and TRBJ2-2; 7 positions match TRBD2. Trimming cost V 7 bases and J 6 bases; bases outside gene matches: 8. This CDR3 contains 14 residues. CDR1 is MDHEN and CDR2 is SYDVKM in the germline V gene. In DNA, the CDR3 is TGTGCCAGCACGGAAGGCGGGAGTGCCGGGGAGCTGTTTTTT. Protein sequence: CASTEGGSAGELFF. The variable domain in full, with the rest retrieved from reference TRBV28 and TRBJ2-2, is DVKVTQSSRYLVKRTGEKVFLECVQDMDHENMFWYRQDPGLGLRLIYFSYDVKMKEKGDIPEGYSVSREKKERFSLILESASTNQTSMYLCASTEGGSAGELFFGEGSRLTVL.

The V gene is TRBV5-5, the J gene TRBJ2-7, with D possibly being TRBD2 (5 bases). With 0 bases removed from V and 3 bases from J, the gap between germline ends came to 13 bases. This CDR3 has 15 residues. Germline V gives CDR1 SGHKS, CDR2 YYEKEE (reference sequence). Here the CDR3 DNA reads TGTGCCAGCAGCTTGGGGGGAAACAGCGGCTACGAGCAGTACTTC. Its protein product is CASSLGGNSGYEQYF.